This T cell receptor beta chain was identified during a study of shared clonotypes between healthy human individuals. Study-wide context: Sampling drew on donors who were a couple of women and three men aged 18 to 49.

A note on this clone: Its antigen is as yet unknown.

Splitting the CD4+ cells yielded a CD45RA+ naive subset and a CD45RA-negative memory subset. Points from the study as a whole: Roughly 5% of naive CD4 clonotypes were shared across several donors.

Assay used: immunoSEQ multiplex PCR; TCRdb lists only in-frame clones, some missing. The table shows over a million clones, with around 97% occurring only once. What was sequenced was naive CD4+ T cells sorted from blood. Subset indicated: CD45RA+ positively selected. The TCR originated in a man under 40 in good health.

CDR3 DNA: TGTGCCAGCAGTTTAAAAGCTGATTATGGCTACACCTTC. Protein sequence: CASSLKADYGYTF. The chain joins TRBV28 to TRBJ1-2; no reliable D call. The CDR3 consists of 13 residues. V was shortened by 2 bases and J by 5 bases, with 9 bases between the two germline ends. Germline CDR1 is MDHEN and CDR2 is SYDVKM.